Each of the 17 T cell receptor beta chains below was sequenced from the same sample in a study of blood T cell repertoires in COVID-19 (dated by TCRdb to 2020 to 2021). Receptor libraries were prepared by the immunoSEQ multiplex PCR assay. TCRdb limited this immuneACCESS table to in-frame rearrangements with V and J called. A share of clones is missing; checked studies link under half to unresolved V genes, and the rest is unexplained. The sample profile shows tens of thousands of clones; approximately 82% of them were found once. The ten largest clonotypes hold approximately 10% of the sample. Sequencing was carried out using peripheral blood. The origin of the receptors is a human donor in a cohort sampled during active COVID-19.

The chain employs TRBV11-1 and TRBJ2-3; D is undetermined. Per the germline V gene, CDR1 is SGHAT and CDR2 is FQDESV (reference sequence). V lost 4 bases to trimming and J lost 2 bases, with 13 bases between them. The length of the CDR3 is 15 residues. The CDR3 DNA reads TGTGCCAGCAGCTCCGACGGCGGCGACACAGATACGCAGTATTTT. Translating it yields CASSSDGGDTDTQYF.

The chain links TRBV7-3 to TRBJ2-5; 8 bases are a match to TRBD2. This CDR3 is 15 amino acids long. V shed 2 bases and J 4 bases; nucleotides not matched to a gene: 6. The germline V gene encodes CDR1 SGHTA and CDR2 FQGTGA. The CDR3 coding sequence is TGTGCCAGCAGCTTAGTAGCGGGGAAAAGAGAGACCCAGTACTTC. It encodes CASSLVAGKRETQYF.

The chain has TRBV19 and TRBJ1-2; possibly TRBD1 for D (6 bases). The germline V gene encodes CDR1 LNHDA and CDR2 SQIVND (reference sequence). The length of the CDR3 is 13 residues. Trimming pared 6 bases from V and 5 bases from J, leaving 13 bases between. The CDR3, as DNA: TGTGCCAGTAGCGCCAGGGGCTATTATGGCTACACCTTC. Protein: CASSARGYYGYTF.

This sequence joins TRBV12-3 or TRBV12-4 and TRBJ1-1; D is perhaps TRBD1 (5 bases). V was clipped by 3 bases and J by 4 bases, with 9 bases between them. This CDR3 comprises 13 residues. In DNA form, the CDR3 reads TGTGCCAGCAGTTTGAAAGGGGCCACTGAAGCTTTCTTT. It yields the protein CASSLKGATEAFF.

CDR3 sequence reads: CASSQRTGPNTGELFF. For the CDR3, the DNA is TGTGCCAGCAGCCAAAGGACAGGGCCGAACACCGGGGAGCTGTTTTTT. The chain employs TRBV7-9 and TRBJ2-2, with 8 nucleotides matching TRBD1. Losses at the gene ends were 5 bases for V and 0 bases for J; bases not matched to a gene: 5. The germline V gene has CDR1 SEHNR and CDR2 FQNEAQ (reference sequence). The CDR3 runs to 16 residues.

The chain recombines TRBV19 with TRBJ2-4, with D possibly being TRBD2 (6 bases). Germline assignment: CDR1 LNHDA and CDR2 SQIVND (reference sequence). The CDR3 runs to 16 residues. V gave up 0 bases and J gave up 2 bases, with 11 bases separating them. The CDR3 DNA reads as TGTGCCAGTAGTATAGATGGTGGAGGGACCAAAAACATTCAGTACTTC. Protein: CASSIDGGGTKNIQYF.

This clone appeared a few times. The chain recombines TRBV12-3 or TRBV12-4 with TRBJ1-5; D unresolved. Trimming cost V 1 base and J 9 bases, with 10 bases left between them. The CDR3 is 13 residues long. The CDR3 is CASSLGLSGPQHF. The CDR3 DNA reads TGTGCCAGCAGTTTAGGGCTGTCTGGGCCCCAGCATTTT.

This clone was detected a few times. The V gene is TRBV19, the J gene TRBJ1-5; TRBD1 aligns across 10 bases. Germline V gene lookup returns CDR1 LNHDA and CDR2 SQIVND (reference sequence). With 2 bases clipped from V and 7 bases from J, the junction kept 2 bases outside the gene matches. The CDR3 consists of 14 residues. The CDR3 is CASSIRDRGQPQHF. CDR3 nucleotide sequence: TGTGCCAGTAGTATAAGGGACAGGGGACAGCCCCAGCATTTT.

The V call is TRBV6-5, the J call TRBJ2-5; D ambiguous. Germline V gene lookup returns CDR1 MNHEY and CDR2 SVGAGI. This CDR3 region has 11 residues. V dropped 5 bases and J dropped 2 bases, with 3 bases sitting between them. CDR3 sequence reads: CASSTQETQYF. CDR3 coding DNA: TGTGCCAGCAGTACTCAAGAGACCCAGTACTTC.

The rearrangement uses TRBV7-3 and TRBJ1-2, with D uncertain. The CDR3 contains 14 residues. CDR1 is SGHTA and CDR2 is FQGTGA in the germline V gene. V lost 1 base to trimming and J lost 2 bases, with 8 bases between them. CDR3 loop: CASSLNPGNYGYTF. In nucleotides, the CDR3 is TGTGCCAGCAGCTTAAACCCGGGGAACTATGGCTACACCTTC.

The CDR3 coding sequence is TGCAGCGTTGAGCTAGCGGGGATTAGCACAGATACGCAGTATTTT. Its translation: CSVELAGISTDTQYF. The chain uses TRBV29-1 and TRBJ2-3; TRBD2 agrees at 9 bases. Germline V gene data show CDR1 as SQVTM and CDR2 as ANQGSEA. The V gene end was trimmed by 3 bases and the J gene end by 0 bases; junction bases not matched to a gene: 4. CDR3 size: 15 residues.

V and J are TRBV29-1 and TRBJ1-1; D is perhaps TRBD1 (5 bases). The CDR3 contains 13 residues. Trimming cost V 7 bases and J 0 bases, with 12 bases left between them. Germline values: CDR1 SQVTM, CDR2 ANQGSEA. The DNA for the CDR3 is TGCAGCGGAACAAGGGGAATGAACACTGAAGCTTTCTTT. This translates into CSGTRGMNTEAFF.

The chain has TRBV7-8 and TRBJ2-1; 9 nucleotides agree with TRBD1. The CDR3 is made up of 16 amino acids. Germline V gives CDR1 SGHVS, CDR2 FQNEAQ. V dropped 4 bases and J dropped 6; count of bases not matched to a gene: 10. CDR3 loop: CASSSRTGASVNEQFF. CDR3 sequence (DNA): TGTGCCAGCAGCTCCCGGACAGGGGCGAGTGTCAATGAGCAGTTCTTC.

The rearrangement uses TRBV3-1 (or the pseudogene TRBV3-2) and TRBJ2-1, with D possibly TRBD2 on 5 matching bases. The ends were cut back, 1 base at V and 2 bases at J, with 9 bases in the middle. The germline V gene encodes CDR1 LGHDT and CDR2 YNNKEL (reference sequence). The CDR3 is 15 residues long. CDR3 loop: CASSQVEVAYNEQFF. In nucleotides, the CDR3 is TGTGCCAGCAGCCAAGTGGAGGTAGCCTACAATGAGCAGTTCTTC.

V usage is TRBV19 and J usage is TRBJ2-1; 9 bases fit TRBD2. J was trimmed by 7 bases and V by 5 bases; bases with no gene match: 3. The CDR3 length is 13 residues. Germline CDR1 LNHDA, CDR2 SQIVND (reference sequence). CDR3 protein: CASSSTSGNEQFF. DNA of the CDR3: TGTGCCAGTAGTTCCACTAGCGGGAATGAGCAGTTCTTC.

This clone was seen more than once but under ten times. The rearrangement joins TRBV3-1 (or the pseudogene TRBV3-2) to TRBJ2-7, with D perhaps matching TRBD2 (5 bases). Germline CDR1 is LGHDT and CDR2 is YNNKEL (reference sequence). V was cut by 3 bases and J by 0 bases, with 12 bases left in between. The CDR3 length is 15 residues. The CDR3 nucleotides read TGTGCCAGCAGCCATGTGGACTCCCACTCCTACGAGCAGTACTTC. Protein product: CASSHVDSHSYEQYF.

This sequence joins TRBV28 and TRBJ2-3; no clear D gene. Germline V gene sequence: CDR1 MDHEN, CDR2 SYDVKM. The V end lost 2 bases, the J end lost 0 bases, and 3 bases lay between the germline ends. CDR3 length equals 13 residues. In DNA, the CDR3 is TGTGCCAGCAGTTTACAGAGCACAGATACGCAGTATTTT. Translating gives CASSLQSTDTQYF.